This T cell receptor (beta chain) derives from a study of monozygotic twins with cystic fibrosis. Study-wide results and limits: Co-twins had the most similar V usage for 13 of 16 pairs, J for 8. Nucleotide-identical clonotype sharing was significantly higher within monozygotic CF twin pairs than between unrelated CF individuals.

The CDR3 is 15 residues long. V lost 5 bases, J lost 7 bases, and 11 bases stayed unmatched. Germline CDR1 is MDHEN and CDR2 is SYDVKM. A remark on this clone: Its antigen is not known.

Profiling relied on immunoSEQ multiplex PCR, and the TCRdb table lists in-frame clones only, not all of them. The repertoire has 15,000 or so clones, approximately 84% of them found once; the top ten carry about 1%. The chain recombines TRBV28 with TRBJ2-1; the match to TRBD2 covers 7 bases. The receptor's source is a boy aged 5-17 years with cystic fibrosis. The sample consisted of blood. CDR3 nucleotides: TGTGCCAGCAGTCTCGGCGGGAGCCCCGCTAATGAGCAGTTCTTC. It specifies CASSLGGSPANEQFF.